This TCR beta chain was documented in a study of blood T cell repertoires in COVID-19. Across the whole study: Samples representing acute and convalescent COVID-19 were sourced from the United States, Italy and Spain. The cDNA or gDNA used as material had been derived from T cells, B-cell-depleted T cells, or PBMCs.

The germline V gene has CDR1 MNHEY and CDR2 SMNVEV (reference sequence). The V and J ends lost 10 bases and 6 bases respectively, with 15 bases between them. This CDR3 is built from 13 residues. The method was immunoSEQ multiplex PCR; TCRdb's version includes in-frame clones alone and lacks a portion of them. This table has roughly 140,000 clones, less than 90% appearing once. The chain joins TRBV27 to TRBJ2-2; weak D call: TRBD1 (6 bases). The clonotype was recovered from a woman between 70 and 85 years old with acute or convalescent COVID-19. The specimen sequenced was peripheral blood. The CDR3 is CATRWGPSGELFF. CDR3 in DNA: TGTGCCACCCGGTGGGGGCCCTCCGGGGAGCTGTTTTTT.